These 9 T cell receptor beta chains originate from one sample sequenced in a study of blood T cell repertoires in COVID-19. The repertoire was sequenced with immunoSEQ multiplex PCR; TCRdb's copy has only in-frame clones and lacks some. The table records about 150,000 clones, roughly 84% of them present only once. Source material: peripheral blood. The source of these receptors is a man in his 70s with acute or convalescent COVID-19.

The chain joins TRBV9 to TRBJ1-2; no reliable D call. CDR3 length: 15 residues. CDR1 is SGDLS and CDR2 is YYNGEE in the germline V gene. V shed 0 bases and J shed 3 bases, with 12 bases lying between them. The CDR3 reads CASSVGGAPYYGYTF. The DNA of the CDR3 is TGTGCCAGCAGCGTAGGCGGCGCCCCTTACTATGGCTACACCTTC.

This clone appeared a single time. J is TRBJ2-2 and V is TRBV5-1, with D hard to call. In germline, CDR1 is SGHRS, CDR2 YFSETQ. V lost 2 bases and J lost 0, with 8 bases in between. The CDR3 is made up of 15 amino acids. The CDR3 loop reads CASSFTNSNTGELFF. CDR3 coding DNA: TGCGCCAGCAGCTTTACAAATTCGAACACCGGGGAGCTGTTTTTT.

This sequence joins TRBV5-1 and TRBJ2-6; tentative D call: TRBD2 (6 bases). Germline loops: CDR1 SGHRS, CDR2 YFSETQ. Trimming stripped 0 bases from V and 0 bases from J, with 10 bases between. The CDR3 has 17 amino acids. For the CDR3, the DNA is TGCGCCAGCAGCTTGGGGTGGGGGGACTCTGGGGCCAACGTCCTGACTTTC. As protein: CASSLGWGDSGANVLTF.

The chain links TRBV19 to TRBJ2-2, with D maybe TRBD2 (5 bases). CDR1 is LNHDA and CDR2 is SQIVND in the germline V gene (reference sequence). Trimming pared 3 bases from V and 4 bases from J, leaving 15 bases between. The CDR3 spans 16 residues. CDR3 nucleotides: TGTGCCAGTAGTATTATGGTGACTACGGGCACCGGGGAGCTGTTTTTT. Its translation: CASSIMVTTGTGELFF.

The V gene is TRBV28, the J gene TRBJ1-4; D ambiguous. V was trimmed by 5 bases and J by 7 bases, leaving 17 bases between them. This CDR3 spans 15 amino acids. Germline V gives CDR1 MDHEN, CDR2 SYDVKM. CDR3 residues: CASSVLTLSSEKLFF. DNA for the CDR3: TGTGCCAGCAGTGTTCTGACTCTTAGTAGTGAAAAACTGTTTTTT.

This chain joins TRBV7-9 and TRBJ2-1; 8 positions agree with TRBD2. CDR3 size: 13 residues. The V and J ends lost 7 bases and 8 bases, in that order; junction bases with no gene match: 7. Germline V CDR1 and CDR2: SEHNR, FQNEAQ (reference sequence). The CDR3 nucleotides read TGTGCCAGCACCCGTTACGGGGGGGATGAGCAGTTCTTC. Encoded protein: CASTRYGGDEQFF.

This chain links TRBV27 with TRBJ1-1; 8 nucleotides line up with TRBD1. After removal of 6 bases from V and 11 bases from J, the junction contained 8 bases not matched to a gene. The CDR3 runs 12 residues. Germline V gene lookup returns CDR1 MNHEY and CDR2 SMNVEV (reference sequence). The CDR3 region is CASRTGDRSAFF. As DNA, the CDR3 is TGTGCCAGCAGGACGGGGGACAGGTCCGCTTTCTTT.

The chain uses TRBV3-1 (or the pseudogene TRBV3-2) and TRBJ2-1; D may be TRBD1 (6 bases). Looked up from germline, CDR1 is LGHDT and CDR2 is YNNKEL (reference sequence). This CDR3 spans 14 amino acids. Trimming pared 3 bases from V and 4 bases from J, leaving 10 bases between. The CDR3 loop reads CASSQGHRYNEQFF. CDR3 DNA sequence: TGTGCCAGCAGCCAGGGACACAGGTACAATGAGCAGTTCTTC.

The V gene is TRBV5-6, the J gene TRBJ2-7, with TRBD1 matching 10 bases. This CDR3 has 16 residues. The J segment lost 0 bases and the V segment lost 0 bases, leaving 3 bases of the junction unmatched. Germline V gene sequence: CDR1 SGHDT, CDR2 YYEEEE. As DNA, the CDR3 is TGTGCCAGCAGCTTGGGTCGGGACAGGGGCTCCTACGAGCAGTACTTC. This encodes CASSLGRDRGSYEQYF.